Presented here are 13 T cell receptor beta chains from one specimen sequenced in a study of regulatory T cells in long-lasting Graves disease. According to the study, TCR beta libraries were built with iRepertoire HTBI primers and CDR3-region Arm-PCR. TCRdb re-called the multiplex PCR reads through MiXCR, storing one row per CDR3 protein. The sample lists roughly 420,000 distinct CDR3 sequences; about a sixth were seen once. Time point in this sample: newly diagnosed GD, antithyroid drugs for less than 3 months. PBMC RNA was the source of the TCR library. These sequences were also reported in another study, on T cells in Graves' hyperthyroidism and ophthalmopathy.

The specimen was peripheral blood mononuclear cells (PBMCs), collected at new diagnosis, from a patient treated with antithyroid drugs. The receptors were sampled from a woman aged 18 to 35 with Graves disease.

Many counts were recorded for this clonotype. The chain couples TRBV7-3 to TRBJ2-3; D remains ambiguous. This CDR3 spans 15 amino acids. V gave up 5 bases and J gave up 4 bases, with 16 bases separating them. Germline loops: CDR1 SGHTA, CDR2 FQGTGA. The CDR3 loop reads CASSATTTPADTQYF. For the CDR3, the DNA is TGTGCCAGCAGCGCAACGACCACCCCAGCAGATACGCAGTATTTT.

Only a few counts were recorded for this clonotype. This chain joins TRBV27 and TRBJ1-4; 9 bases are shared with TRBD1. Germline CDR1 is MNHEY and CDR2 is SMNVEV (reference sequence). V lost 6 bases, J lost 7 bases, and 9 bases stayed unmatched. The CDR3 runs to 15 residues. The chain's CDR3 is CASRAWDRASEKLFF. The CDR3 DNA reads TGTGCCAGCAGGGCATGGGACAGGGCCAGTGAAAAACTGTTTTTT. Drawing the rest from reference TRBV27 and TRBJ1-4, the complete variable domain is EAQVTQNPRYLITVTGKKLTVTCSQNMNHEYMSWYRQDPGLGLRQIYYSMNVEVTDKGDVPEGYKVSRKEKRNFPLILESPSPNQTSLYFCASRAWDRASEKLFFGSGTQLSVL.

Ten or more counts support this clonotype. The chain is built from TRBV3-1 and TRBJ2-5; 14 bases align to TRBD2. V shed 1 base and J 4 bases; nucleotides not matched to a gene: 8. The germline gives CDR1 LGHDT, CDR2 YNNKEL (reference sequence). The CDR3 covers 18 residues. The CDR3 DNA reads TGTGCCAGCAGCCAAGTTCCCCGGACTAGCGGGAGGAGAGAGACCCAGTACTTC. Its protein product is CASSQVPRTSGRRETQYF.

The J gene is TRBJ1-6, the V gene TRBV5-1; 7 positions match TRBD1. The J segment lost 10 bases and the V segment lost 3 bases, leaving 7 bases of the junction unmatched. Germline CDR1 is SGHRS and CDR2 is YFSETQ. The CDR3 has 14 amino acids. The CDR3, as DNA: TGCGCCAGCAGCTCCCAGACAGGGAGATCACCCCTCCACTTT. Its protein is CASSSQTGRSPLHF.

Points on this clonotype: A far larger clone is one nucleotide away, so this likely arose from a read error. The rearrangement links TRBV13 to TRBJ2-7, with D maybe TRBD1 (6 bases). Germline V gene data show CDR1 as PRHDT and CDR2 as FYEKMQ (reference sequence). Trimming stripped 5 bases from V and 2 bases from J, with 13 bases between. The CDR3 totals 14 residues. In DNA, the CDR3 is TGTGCCAGCAGCCCTCCGGACAGACCCTACGAGCAGTACTTC. It yields the protein CASSPPDRPYEQYF.

This clonotype occurred many times. The chain recombines TRBV28 with TRBJ2-6, with D uncertain. There are 15 residues in the CDR3. Germline V CDR1 and CDR2: MDHEN, SYDVKM. Trimming removed 6 bases from V and 0 bases from J, with 9 bases in between. This CDR3 is CASRPQSSGANVLTF. CDR3 coding DNA: TGTGCCAGCAGACCTCAGAGCTCTGGGGCCAACGTCCTGACTTTC.

This clonotype has a single count. This could be a read error, since a much larger clone is one nucleotide away. This sequence joins TRBV30 and TRBJ1-3; 9 nucleotides agree with TRBD1. Germline V gene data show CDR1 as GTSNPN and CDR2 as SVGIG (reference sequence). The CDR3 totals 14 residues. V lost 5 bases to trimming and J lost 0 bases; unmatched junction nucleotides: 2. This CDR3 reads CAWATGGSGNTIYF. DNA for the CDR3: TGTGCCTGGGCGACAGGGGGCTCTGGAAACACCATATATTTT.

This clonotype was recorded a few times. The J gene is TRBJ2-1, the V gene TRBV7-6; D not resolved. The V end lost 5 bases, the J end lost 5 bases, and 10 bases lay between the germline ends. The CDR3 loop spans 13 amino acids. Germline V gives CDR1 SGHVS, CDR2 FNYEAQ. DNA of the CDR3: TGTGCCAGCAGCCCTCGGTCGAACAATGAGCAGTTCTTC. Amino acid sequence: CASSPRSNNEQFF.

This clonotype showed up many times. The chain couples TRBV11-2 to TRBJ2-5; the D gene could be TRBD1 or TRBD2 (5 bases each). The germline V gene has CDR1 SGHAT and CDR2 FQNNGV. The CDR3 is made up of 15 amino acids. With 1 base removed from V and 0 bases from J, the gap between germline ends came to 9 bases. The CDR3 DNA follows: TGTGCCAGCAGCTTAGTGGGGACGTACCAAGAGACCCAGTACTTC. This encodes CASSLVGTYQETQYF.

This clonotype showed up many times. V is TRBV28 and J is TRBJ1-5; a weak D match, TRBD1 (5 bases). Germline-derived CDR1 and CDR2 are MDHEN and SYDVKM. This CDR3 is built from 14 residues. The V end was cut by 6 bases, the J end by 0 bases, with 9 bases between. The CDR3 protein is CASSDRYSNQPQHF. The DNA for the CDR3 is TGTGCCAGCAGCGACAGATATAGCAATCAGCCCCAGCATTTT.

In its sample, this clonotype was seen many times. The chain couples TRBV3-1 to TRBJ2-2, with D hard to call. Between the trimmed V and J ends, which lost 0 bases and 0 bases, there was a span of 5 bases. CDR3 length: 15 residues. Germline V gene sequence: CDR1 LGHDT, CDR2 YNNKEL (reference sequence). CDR3 sequence: CASSQEPSNTGELFF. The CDR3 DNA sequence: TGTGCCAGCAGCCAAGAACCTTCGAACACCGGGGAGCTGTTTTTT. Looking up the rest from reference TRBV3-1 and TRBJ2-2 gives the full variable domain: DTAVSQTPKYLVTQMGNDKSIKCEQNLGHDTMYWYKQDSKKFLKIMFSYNNKELIINETVPNRFSPKSPDKAHLNLHINSLELGDSAVYFCASSQEPSNTGELFFGEGSRLTVL.

CDR3 amino acids: CASTLGAQNTGELFF. Written as DNA, the CDR3 is TGTGCCAGCACCTTGGGAGCACAGAACACCGGGGAGCTGTTTTTT. The chain is built from TRBV9 and TRBJ2-2; perhaps TRBD2 as D (5 bases). Germline V CDR1 and CDR2: SGDLS, YYNGEE. Deletions cut 6 bases from V and 1 base from J, with 13 bases between. This CDR3 is built from 15 residues. The full variable domain, its missing parts supplied by reference TRBV9 and TRBJ2-2, is DSGVTQTPKHLITATGQRVTLRCSPRSGDLSVYWYQQSLDQGLQFLIQYYNGEERAKGNILERFSAQQFPDLHSELNLSSLELGDSALYFCASTLGAQNTGELFFGEGSRLTVL.

This clonotype was detected ten times or more. The chain couples TRBV2 to TRBJ2-5, with 7 bases identical to TRBD2. The CDR3 is 12 amino acids. With V trimmed by 6 bases and J by 4 bases, 2 bases remained unmatched. Germline CDR1 SNHLY, CDR2 FYNNEI. CDR3 coding DNA: TGTGCCAGCAGGCGGGAGTCAGAGACCCAGTACTTC. It encodes CASRRESETQYF. The whole variable domain, remainder taken from reference TRBV2 and TRBJ2-5, is EPEVTQTPSHQVTQMGQEVILRCVPISNHLYFYWYRQILGQKVEFLVSFYNNEISEKSEIFDDQFSVERPDGSNFTLKIRSTKLEDSAMYFCASRRESETQYFGPGTRLLVL.